These T cell receptor beta chains were read from a single sample in a study of T cell clonotyping in hematopoietic cell transplantation. Method: immunoSEQ multiplex PCR; TCRdb's copy keeps in-frame clones and lacks some. Of approximately 39,000 clones in the sample, around 95% were seen once. This specimen was peripheral blood mononuclear cells, taken before stem cell transplant. The source is a man aged 35-49 years with chronic myeloid leukemia. Some clones in this sample may be carry-over from other donors' samples. The CDR3 runs from the conserved cysteine through the conserved F or W. The D gene is left open where the match is weak. Expanded clones get a size class; other rows say once, few or many, or leave the size out.

-,TRBJ2-3,-,15,TRBV19,CASSRGASGTDTQYF
-,TRBJ2-1,-,17,TRBV6-4,CASSVGQFPSSYNEQFF
-,TRBJ2-5,TRBD2,17,TRBV28,CASSLLLAGGPGETQYF
-,TRBJ2-2,-,14,TRBV19,CASSMGKDTGELFF
-,TRBJ1-2,TRBD1,15,TRBV6-6,CASSYSLRTGPGYTF
few,TRBJ2-1,TRBD2,16,TRBV2,CASSREGGVSYNEQFF
-,TRBJ1-2,-,11,TRBV20-1,CSAFRGYGYTF
-,TRBJ1-5,TRBD1,15,TRBV6-1,CASSEGQTSNQPQHF
-,TRBJ2-5,-,14,TRBV7-2,CASSLGLYQETQYF
-,TRBJ2-2,TRBD1,15,TRBV9,CASSVGQGDTGELFF
-,TRBJ1-4,-,15,TRBV28,CASTGFGGYNEKLFF
-,TRBJ2-2,-,16,TRBV10-3,CAISESEKGGTGELFF
-,TRBJ2-1,-,13,TRBV10-3,CAISESTSNEQFF
-,TRBJ1-2,TRBD1,15,TRBV4-3,CASSQALQGGYGYTF
-,TRBJ1-2,-,16,TRBV6-5,CASSYSTGGARGGYTF
-,TRBJ1-4,TRBD1,16,TRBV19,CASSIASGTGREKLFF
-,TRBJ2-4,-,14,TRBV6-5,CASRHHTGIDIQYF
-,TRBJ2-7,TRBD2,17,TRBV28,CASSPRGSGGPLYEQYF
once,TRBJ1-2,-,16,TRBV4-3,CASSQVRAGLNYGYTF
-,TRBJ1-6,TRBD1,16,TRBV4-1,CASSHPRDREDSPLHF
-,TRBJ1-4,-,14,TRBV7-2,CASSYTRVSEKLFF
-,TRBJ1-5,-,15,TRBV7-9,CASSLGGVGNQPQHF